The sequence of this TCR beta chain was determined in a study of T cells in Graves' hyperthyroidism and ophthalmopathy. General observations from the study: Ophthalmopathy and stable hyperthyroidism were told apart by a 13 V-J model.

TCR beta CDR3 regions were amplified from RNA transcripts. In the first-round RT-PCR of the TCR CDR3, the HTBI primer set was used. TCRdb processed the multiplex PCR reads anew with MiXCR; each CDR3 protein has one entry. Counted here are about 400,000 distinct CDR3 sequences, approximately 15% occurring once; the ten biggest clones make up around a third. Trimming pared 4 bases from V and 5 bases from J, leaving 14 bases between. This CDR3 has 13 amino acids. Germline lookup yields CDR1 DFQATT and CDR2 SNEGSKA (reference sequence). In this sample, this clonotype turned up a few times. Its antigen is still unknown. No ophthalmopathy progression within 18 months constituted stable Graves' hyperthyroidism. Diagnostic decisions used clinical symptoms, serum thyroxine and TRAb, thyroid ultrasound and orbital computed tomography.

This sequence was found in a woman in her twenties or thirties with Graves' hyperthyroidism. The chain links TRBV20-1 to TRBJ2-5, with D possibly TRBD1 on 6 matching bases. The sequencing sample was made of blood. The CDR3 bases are TGCAGTGCTATAGGGGGAAGAGGGGAGACCCAGTACTTC. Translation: CSAIGGRGETQYF.